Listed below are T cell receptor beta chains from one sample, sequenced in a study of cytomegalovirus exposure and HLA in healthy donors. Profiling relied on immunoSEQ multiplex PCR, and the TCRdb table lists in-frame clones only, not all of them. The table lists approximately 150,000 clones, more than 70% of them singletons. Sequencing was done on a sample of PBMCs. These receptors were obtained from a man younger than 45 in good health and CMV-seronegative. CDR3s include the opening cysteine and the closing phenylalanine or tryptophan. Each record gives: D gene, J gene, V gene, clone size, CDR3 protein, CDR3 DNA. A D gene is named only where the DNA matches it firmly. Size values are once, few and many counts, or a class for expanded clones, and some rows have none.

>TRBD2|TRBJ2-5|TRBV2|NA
CASSPPSGRAREQYF
TGTGCCAGCAGCCCTCCTAGCGGGAGGGCCCGGGAGCAGTACTTC
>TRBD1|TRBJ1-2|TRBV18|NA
CASSPTGGYGYTF
TGTGCCAGCTCACCCACAGGGGGCTATGGCTACACCTTC
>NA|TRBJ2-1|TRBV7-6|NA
CASSRTDEQFF
TGTGCCAGCAGCCGGACAGATGAGCAGTTCTTC
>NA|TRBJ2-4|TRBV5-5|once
CASSSGSAKNIQYF
TGTGCCAGCAGCTCCGGGTCGGCCAAAAACATTCAGTACTTC
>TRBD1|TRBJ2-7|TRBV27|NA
CASSFSTGNIPYEQYF
TGTGCCAGCAGTTTCTCGACAGGGAATATTCCCTACGAGCAGTACTTC
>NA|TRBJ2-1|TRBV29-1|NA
CSVEGAVYNEQFF
TGCAGCGTTGAGGGGGCTGTTTACAATGAGCAGTTCTTC
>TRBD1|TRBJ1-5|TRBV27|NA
CASSLGQGNQPQHF
TGTGCCAGCAGTTTGGGACAGGGGAATCAGCCCCAGCATTTT
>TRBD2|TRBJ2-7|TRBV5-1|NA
CASTSRSSGDLYEQYF
TGCGCCAGCACCTCCCGGAGTAGCGGGGACCTTTACGAGCAGTACTTC
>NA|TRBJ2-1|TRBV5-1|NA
CASSLFAQQGRDEQFF
TGCGCCAGCAGCTTGTTCGCCCAACAGGGACGGGATGAGCAGTTCTTC
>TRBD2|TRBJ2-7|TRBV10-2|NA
CASSVTSGAIPYEQYF
TGCGCCAGCAGTGTGACTAGCGGGGCGATCCCCTACGAGCAGTACTTC
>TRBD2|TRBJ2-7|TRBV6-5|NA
CASSPGRGLSYEQYF
TGTGCCAGCAGCCCCGGGAGGGGCCTCTCCTACGAGCAGTACTTC
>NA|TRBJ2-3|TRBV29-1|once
CSVGISSTDTQYF
TGCAGCGTTGGTATCTCTAGCACAGATACGCAGTATTTT
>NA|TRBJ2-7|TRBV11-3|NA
CASSLSTGTGTYEQYF
TGTGCCAGCAGCTTATCGACAGGTACAGGGACCTACGAGCAGTACTTC
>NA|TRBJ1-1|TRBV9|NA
CASSVGGSWATEAFF
TGTGCCAGCAGCGTAGGTGGGAGTTGGGCCACTGAAGCTTTCTTT
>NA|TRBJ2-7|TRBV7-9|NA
CSSSLGGYEQYF
TGTTCCAGCAGCTTAGGCGGCTACGAGCAGTACTTC
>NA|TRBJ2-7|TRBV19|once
CASSIRPRGSYEQYF
TGTGCCAGTAGTATCCGGCCCAGGGGAAGCTACGAGCAGTACTTC
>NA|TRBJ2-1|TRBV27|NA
CASSFPPGRGPYNEQFF
TGTGCCAGCAGTTTTCCCCCCGGGCGGGGGCCGTACAATGAGCAGTTCTTC
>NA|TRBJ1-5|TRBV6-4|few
CASSPGSNQPQHF
TGTGCCAGCAGTCCAGGGTCTAATCAGCCCCAGCATTTT
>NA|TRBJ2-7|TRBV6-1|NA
CASSEGAPYEQYF
TGTGCCAGCAGTGAGGGGGCTCCCTACGAGCAGTACTTC
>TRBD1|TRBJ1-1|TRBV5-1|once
CASSPGQVNTEAFF
TGCGCCAGCAGCCCAGGACAGGTGAACACTGAAGCTTTCTTT
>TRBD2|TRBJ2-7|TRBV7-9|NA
CASSPHSGGYEQYF
TGTGCCAGCAGCCCCCACAGCGGGGGATACGAGCAGTACTTC
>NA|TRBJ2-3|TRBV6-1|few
CASSEYRRGYTDTQYF
TGTGCCAGCAGTGAATACCGGAGAGGGTATACAGATACGCAGTATTTT
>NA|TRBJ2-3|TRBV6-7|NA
CASSSRTVDADTQYF
TGTGCCAGCAGTTCGCGGACAGTGGACGCAGATACGCAGTATTTT
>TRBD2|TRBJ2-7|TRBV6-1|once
CASSDVAGEGYEQYF
TGTGCCAGCAGTGACGTCGCGGGAGAGGGATACGAGCAGTACTTC
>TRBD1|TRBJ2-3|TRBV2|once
CASSADRGADTQYF
TGTGCCAGCAGTGCGGACAGGGGCGCAGATACGCAGTATTTT
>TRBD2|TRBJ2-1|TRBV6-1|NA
CASRGLAGAVEQFF
TGTGCCAGCAGAGGACTAGCGGGAGCTGTTGAGCAGTTCTTC
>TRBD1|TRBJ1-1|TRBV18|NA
CASSLQGGGTEAFF
TGTGCCAGCTCACTACAGGGGGGCGGCACTGAAGCTTTCTTT
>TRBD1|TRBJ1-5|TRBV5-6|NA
CASSLSQGAGQPQHF
TGTGCCAGCAGCTTGTCTCAGGGGGCAGGACAGCCCCAGCATTTT
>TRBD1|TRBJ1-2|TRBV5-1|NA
CASSQDRFSYGYTF
TGCGCCAGCAGCCAGGACAGGTTTTCCTATGGCTACACCTTC
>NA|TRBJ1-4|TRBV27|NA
CASSFRHQGKLFF
TGTGCCAGCAGTTTCCGACATCAGGGAAAACTGTTTTTT
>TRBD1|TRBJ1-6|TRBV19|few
CASSIGDRGSGSPLHF
TGTGCCAGTAGTATAGGCGACAGGGGTAGTGGTTCACCCCTCCACTTT
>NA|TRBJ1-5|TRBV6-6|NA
CASSYHREQPQHF
TGTGCCAGCAGTTATCACAGGGAGCAGCCCCAGCATTTT
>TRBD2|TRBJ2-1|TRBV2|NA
CASSARDYDEQFF
TGTGCCAGCAGTGCCCGGGACTACGATGAGCAGTTCTTC
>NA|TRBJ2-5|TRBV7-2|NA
CASSPTAGWETQYF
TGTGCCAGCAGCCCCACTGCGGGGTGGGAGACCCAGTACTTC
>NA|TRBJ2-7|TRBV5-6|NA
CASSRLLYEQYF
TGTGCCAGCAGTCGACTGCTTTACGAGCAGTACTTC
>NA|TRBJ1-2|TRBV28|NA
CASSHQQGAYYGYTF
TGTGCCAGCAGTCACCAACAGGGAGCGTACTATGGCTACACCTTC
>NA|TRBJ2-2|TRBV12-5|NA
CASGPLRGTGELFF
TGTGCTAGTGGCCCCCTAAGGGGCACCGGGGAGCTGTTTTTT
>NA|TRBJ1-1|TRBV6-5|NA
CASSLGRVEISTEAFF
TGTGCCAGCAGTTTAGGGCGGGTTGAAATAAGCACTGAAGCTTTCTTT
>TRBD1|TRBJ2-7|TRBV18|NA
CASSPPGTGAYEQYF
TGTGCCAGCTCACCACCCGGGACAGGGGCGTACGAGCAGTACTTC
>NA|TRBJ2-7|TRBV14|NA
CASSQDPVLDEQYF
TGTGCCAGCAGCCAAGATCCCGTTCTAGACGAGCAGTACTTC
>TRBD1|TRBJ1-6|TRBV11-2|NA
CASSLGPTGGYNSPLHF
TGTGCCAGCAGCTTAGGCCCCACAGGGGGATATAATTCACCCCTCCACTTT
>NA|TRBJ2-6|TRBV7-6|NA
CASSLKRGGVGSGANVLTF
TGTGCCAGCAGCTTAAAGCGAGGGGGGGTTGGCTCTGGGGCCAACGTCCTGACTTTC